This T cell receptor beta chain was documented in a study of T-cell memory formation after mild COVID-19. General study points: Cross-reactive memory seemingly joined, as some responding clones were found in pre-infection memory.

5'RACE with constant-segment primers built TCRalpha and TCRbeta cDNA libraries with UMIs. TCRdb analysed the 5' RACE reads with MiXCR anew, one entry per CDR3 protein. The table records 350,000 to 500,000 distinct CDR3 sequences, roughly 18% of them present only once. Germline V gene data show CDR1 as DFQATT and CDR2 as SNEGSKA (reference sequence). The ends were cut back, 1 base at V and 6 bases at J, with 18 bases in the middle. The CDR3 covers 15 residues. This clonotype has only a few counts. Its antigen is still unknown. What was sequenced was PBMCs or a T cell subset sorted from them (not recorded which). The chain is built from TRBV20-1 and TRBJ1-1; D is perhaps TRBD1 (6 bases). The TCR was taken from a man aged 18 to 29 who had mild COVID-19 (a few samples of this study predate the infection). Cell type and time point are not known. CDR3 protein: CSARAAGGRRSEAFF. CDR3 DNA sequence: TGCAGTGCTAGAGCGGCTGGGGGGCGACGTTCTGAAGCTTTCTTT.